Judged by frequency, the clone carrying this T cell receptor (beta chain) is large. As yet, its antigen is unknown. This sample is drawn from a study of CD8 T cells in cerebrospinal fluid in Alzheimer's disease. Study outcomes and limitations: Expanded clones of at least 3% were commoner in Alzheimer's patients than healthy subjects.

Profiling of CSF cells used 10X single-cell V(D)J plus 5' expression. TCRdb reprocessed the 10x single-cell sequencing reads, with one entry per CDR3 protein and no DNA. The sample features over a thousand distinct CDR3 sequences, with about 8% in its top ten. CDR1 is MDHEN, CDR2 SYDVKM, per germline. The CDR3 is 15 amino acids. This rearrangement joins TRBV28 to TRBJ2-1; TCRdb outputs TRBD2, but without DNA this stays unchecked. This clonotype was sampled from a human donor in good health. The sequencing input was cerebrospinal fluid. The CDR3 sequence: CASSSGLAGNNEQFF.